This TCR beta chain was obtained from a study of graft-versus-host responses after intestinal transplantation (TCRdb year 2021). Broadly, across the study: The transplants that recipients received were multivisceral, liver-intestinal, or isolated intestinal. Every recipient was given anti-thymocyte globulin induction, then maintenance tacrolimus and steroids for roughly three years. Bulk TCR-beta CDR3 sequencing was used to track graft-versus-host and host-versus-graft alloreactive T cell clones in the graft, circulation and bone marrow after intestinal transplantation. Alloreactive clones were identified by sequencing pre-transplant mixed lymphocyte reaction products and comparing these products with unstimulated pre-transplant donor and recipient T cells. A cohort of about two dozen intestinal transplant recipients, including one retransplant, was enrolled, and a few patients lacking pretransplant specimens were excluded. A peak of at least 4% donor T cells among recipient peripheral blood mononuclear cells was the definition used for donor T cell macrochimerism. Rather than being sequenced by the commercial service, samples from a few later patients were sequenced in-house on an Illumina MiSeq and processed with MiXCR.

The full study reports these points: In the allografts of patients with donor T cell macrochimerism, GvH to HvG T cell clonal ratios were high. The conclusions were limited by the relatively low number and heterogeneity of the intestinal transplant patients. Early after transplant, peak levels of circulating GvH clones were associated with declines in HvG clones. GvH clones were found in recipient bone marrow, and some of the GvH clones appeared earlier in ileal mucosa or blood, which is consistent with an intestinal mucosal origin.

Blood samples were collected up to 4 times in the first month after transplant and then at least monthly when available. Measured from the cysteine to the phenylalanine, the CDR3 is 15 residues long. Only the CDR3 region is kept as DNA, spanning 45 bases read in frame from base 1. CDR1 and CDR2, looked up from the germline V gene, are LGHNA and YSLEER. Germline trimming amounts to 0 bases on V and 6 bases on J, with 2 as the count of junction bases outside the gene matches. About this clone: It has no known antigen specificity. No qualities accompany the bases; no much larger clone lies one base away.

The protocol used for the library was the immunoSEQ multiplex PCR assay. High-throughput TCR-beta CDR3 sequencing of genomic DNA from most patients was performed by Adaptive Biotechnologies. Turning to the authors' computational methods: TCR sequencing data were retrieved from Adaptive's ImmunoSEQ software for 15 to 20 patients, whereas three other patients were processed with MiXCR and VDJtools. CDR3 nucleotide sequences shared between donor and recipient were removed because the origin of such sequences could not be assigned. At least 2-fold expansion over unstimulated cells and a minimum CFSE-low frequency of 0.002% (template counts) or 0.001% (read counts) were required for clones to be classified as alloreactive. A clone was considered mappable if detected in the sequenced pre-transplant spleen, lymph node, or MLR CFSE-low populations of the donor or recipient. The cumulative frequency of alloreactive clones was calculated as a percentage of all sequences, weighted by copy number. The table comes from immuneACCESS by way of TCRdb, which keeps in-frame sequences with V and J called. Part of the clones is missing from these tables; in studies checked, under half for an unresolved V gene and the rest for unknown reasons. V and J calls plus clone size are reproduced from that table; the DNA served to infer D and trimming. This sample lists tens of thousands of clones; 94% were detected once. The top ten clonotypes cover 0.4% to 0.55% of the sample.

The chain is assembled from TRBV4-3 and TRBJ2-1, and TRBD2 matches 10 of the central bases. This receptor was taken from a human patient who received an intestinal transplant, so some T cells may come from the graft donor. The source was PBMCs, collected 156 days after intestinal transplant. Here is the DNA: TGCGCCAGCAGCCAAGAAAGCGGGGGGGCCAATGAGCAGTTCTTC. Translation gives CASSQESGGANEQFF.